The 10 T cell receptor beta chains below come from one sample, sequenced in a study of T cells expressing NK-cell markers. TCRdb re-analyzed the 5' RACE reads; it lists each CDR3 protein once, without DNA. The sample table includes 300,000 to 500,000 distinct CDR3 sequences. The sequenced sample consisted of blood T cells: a sorted CD56 or NKG2C T cell subset, CD4+ or CD8+ T cells, or bulk PBMC T cells (not recorded which). All receptors come from a woman aged 45 to 65 in good health.

This chain connects TRBV20-1 to TRBJ1-6. Germline V CDR1 and CDR2: DFQATT, SNEGSKA (reference sequence). This CDR3 is 14 amino acids long. The CDR3 loop is CSARAGRENSPLHF.

This CDR3 is CAIWAGRTKTEAFF. The chain joins TRBV10-3 to TRBJ1-1. The CDR3 extends over 14 amino acids. Germline V gene lookup returns CDR1 ENHRY and CDR2 SYGVKD.

This chain links TRBV3-1 with TRBJ2-1; the TCRdb call, TRBD2, lacks DNA for checking. The CDR3 runs 16 residues. Looked up from germline, CDR1 is LGHDT and CDR2 is YNNKEL (reference sequence). This CDR3 reads CASSQVSGSSYNEQFF.

The gene calls are TRBV5-5 and TRBJ2-1; TCRdb's assignment of TRBD2 cannot be checked, as there is no DNA. Germline V lookup: CDR1 SGHKS, CDR2 YYEKEE (reference sequence). The CDR3 runs 17 residues. This CDR3 reads CASSLVIGLAAKGEQFF.

This chain connects TRBV9 to TRBJ2-1; no DNA is available, so the TRBD2 call from TCRdb remains unchecked. The germline CDR1 and CDR2 sequences are SGDLS and YYNGEE. The CDR3 runs 14 residues. CDR3 residues: CASSPWDLRNEQFF.

The chain links TRBV20-1 to TRBJ2-3. From germline, CDR1 is DFQATT and CDR2 SNEGSKA (reference sequence). The CDR3 is 15 amino acids. CDR3 protein: CSAEHSWASTDTQYF.

The chain combines TRBV10-2 with TRBJ2-2; as DNA is missing, the TRBD1 call by TCRdb cannot be tested. This CDR3 spans 14 amino acids. Germline CDR1 WSHSY, CDR2 SAAADI. The CDR3 loop reads CASRRRGGTGELFF.

The chain carries TRBV29-1 and TRBJ2-1; TCRdb gives TRBD2 as the D gene, but with no DNA this cannot be confirmed. Germline V gene sequence: CDR1 SQVTM, CDR2 ANQGSEA. The CDR3 loop spans 14 amino acids. The CDR3 loop is CSVPRGGSDNEQFF.

The chain carries TRBV20-1 and TRBJ1-5. The CDR3 is 13 residues long. CDR1 is DFQATT and CDR2 is SNEGSKA in the germline V gene (reference sequence). CDR3 sequence: CSASQSSNQPQHF.

The chain carries TRBV5-1 and TRBJ2-1; the TRBD2 assignment by TCRdb is unverifiable without DNA. The CDR3 contains 14 residues. Germline V gene data show CDR1 as SGHRS and CDR2 as YFSETQ. This CDR3 is CASKLAGELTGQFF.